This T cell receptor (beta chain) was identified in a study of CD8+ T cells in alopecia areata (dated by TCRdb to 2016 to 2019). Turning to the overall study: Treated patients were enrolled in an open-label pilot trial of oral tofacitinib, 5 to 10 mg twice daily, for moderate-to-severe alopecia areata. Human TCRbeta sequencing covered scalp tissue and sorted CD4+ and CD8+ peripheral blood T cells from patchy and totalis/universalis alopecia areata patients and healthy controls. To study T cell clonal expansion in alopecia areata, the researchers applied high-throughput TCRbeta sequencing to both the C3H/HeJ mouse model and human patients. Amplification of TCRbeta CDR3 regions was done by immunoSEQ multiplex PCR using 35 Vbeta forward primers and 13 Jbeta reverse primers. Tofacitinib was administered for 6 to 18 months, and 6 months of follow-up off drug were then conducted to assess delayed response and recurrence. RNA was extracted with the PAXgene miRNA kit for fixed scalp, the miRNeasy kit for PBMCs, and the RNeasy kit for mouse skin. In treated patients, disease severity was measured using the SALT score, which gives the percentage of scalp surface area affected. Clonality in the scalp was compared among normal scalp (n=4), patchy alopecia areata scalp (n=8), and alopecia totalis/universalis scalp (n=8). Patients on tofacitinib were biopsied at baseline and after 4 and 24 weeks of treatment, and several of the patients also had a later scalp biopsy. General findings and caveats noted by the study authors: Resident alphabeta T cells in normal human skin are also sequenced, complicating scalp TCR repertoire analysis, unlike mouse skin dominated by gammadelta T cells. Higher clonality and more expanded CD8+ clones were observed in lesional scalp than in normal scalp, particularly in alopecia totalis/universalis, a finding suggestive of antigenic drive. Many expanded lesional clones persisted in scalp and blood during tofacitinib treatment, which may partly explain relapse after stopping treatment. Scalp clonality and the number of expanded CD8+ clones among the top 100 scalp clones were significantly decreased by tofacitinib. The treated cohort was small, with a single nonresponder, so links between baseline CD8+ expansion and response need larger studies. Compared with mice, TCR sequences shared between patients were less clear, possibly partly because of HLA diversity across the patient population.

Libraries were prepared through the immunoSEQ multiplex PCR assay. RNA was extracted from all samples and reverse transcribed into cDNA as template for TCR sequencing. SuperScript III was used to make first-strand cDNA, primed with a 2:1 mix of oligo-dT and random hexamers. A synthetic immune receptor repertoire was used to assess amplification bias, and residual bias was removed computationally. On the authors' methods: Raw reads were preprocessed to remove errors, and CDR3 was defined by IMGT conventions from the conserved cysteine to phenylalanine. To get clonality, Shannon entropy was normalized by log2 of the number of productive unique TCRs and the result was subtracted from 1. Whether each scalp clone was CD4 or CD8 was inferred by checking scalp TCRbeta sequences against the CD4 and CD8 repertoires from sorted blood. Sourced from immuneACCESS, this table was stored by TCRdb with only in-frame sequences that have V and J called. A share of the clones is absent; for the studies checked, an unresolved V gene accounts for under half, and the remainder has no known explanation. V and J calls and clone size are as listed in that table; D and trimming were resolved from the DNA. Present in this sample are around 170,000 clones, 51% of which were seen just once. The top ten clonotypes cover 10% of the sample.

V is reduced by 6 bases and J by 1 base, leaving a spacing of 18 bases between them. Looking up the germline V gene (reference sequence) yields CDR1 MNHEY and CDR2 SMNVEV. The CDR3, from cysteine to phenylalanine, totals 17 residues. The only DNA kept is the CDR3, 51 bases in frame from the first base. Reading the label with the study, this specimen's treatment or condition is: oral pan-JAK inhibitor, 5-10 mg twice daily. Lesional scalp punch biopsies and peripheral blood were collected from alopecia areata patients. After PBMCs were isolated by density centrifugation and stained for CD3, CD4 and CD8, a FACSAria was used to sort CD4+ and CD8+ T cells. This clone was counted only a few times. Its antigen has not been determined. The input lacks base qualities; no much larger clone sits a single base away.

The clonotype was recovered from a human donor with alopecia areata. This sequence uses TRBV27 and TRBJ1-4; a tentative D call is TRBD1 (5 bases match). The sample was CD8+ T cells sorted from blood, taken at approximately week 51, from a patient treated with tofacitinib. The CDR3 is CASRGGAGGGTNEKLFF. The sequence in DNA is TGTGCCAGCAGAGGCGGGGCAGGTGGGGGAACTAATGAAAAACTGTTTTTT.